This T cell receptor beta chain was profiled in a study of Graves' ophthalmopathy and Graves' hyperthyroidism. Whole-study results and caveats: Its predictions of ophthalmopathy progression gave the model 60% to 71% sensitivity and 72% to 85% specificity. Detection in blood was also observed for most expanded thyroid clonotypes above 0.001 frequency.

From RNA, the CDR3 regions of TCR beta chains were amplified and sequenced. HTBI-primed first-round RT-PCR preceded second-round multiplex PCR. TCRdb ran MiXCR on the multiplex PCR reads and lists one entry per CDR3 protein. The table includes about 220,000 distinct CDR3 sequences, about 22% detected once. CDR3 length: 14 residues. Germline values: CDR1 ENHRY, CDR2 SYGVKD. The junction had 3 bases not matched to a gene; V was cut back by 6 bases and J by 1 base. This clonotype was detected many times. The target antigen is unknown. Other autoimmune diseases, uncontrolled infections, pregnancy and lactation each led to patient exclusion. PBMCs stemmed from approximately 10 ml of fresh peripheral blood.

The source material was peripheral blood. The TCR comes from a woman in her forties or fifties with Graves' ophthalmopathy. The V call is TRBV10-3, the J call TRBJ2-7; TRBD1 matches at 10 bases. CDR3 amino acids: CAISPGQGSYEQYF. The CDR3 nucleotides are TGTGCCATCAGCCCGGGACAGGGGTCCTACGAGCAGTACTTC.